The 28 T cell receptor beta chains in this list originate from one sample, sequenced in a study of blood T cell repertoires in COVID-19. Sequenced by immunoSEQ multiplex PCR; TCRdb stores in-frame clones only, minus some. In the table there are roughly 160,000 clones, approximately 84% of which are singletons. Sequenced input: PBMCs or T cells enriched from blood (not recorded which). The receptor set was obtained from a middle-aged man who had recovered from COVID-19.

V and J are TRBV7-9 and TRBJ1-2; D gene uncertain. The CDR3 has 13 amino acids. Trimming removed 5 bases at V and 4 bases at J, with 11 bases between. CDR1 is SEHNR, CDR2 FQNEAQ, per germline (reference sequence). DNA of the CDR3: TGTGCCAGCAGCCCGGGGTTCGGCTATGGCTACACCTTC. Translating it yields CASSPGFGYGYTF.

V gene TRBV11-2 combines with J gene TRBJ2-7, with 9 bases fitting TRBD1. With 5 bases clipped from V and 3 bases from J, the junction kept 5 bases outside the gene matches. The CDR3 has 14 amino acids. Germline CDR1 SGHAT, CDR2 FQNNGV. CDR3 sequence reads: CASSPWTGDYEQYF. CDR3 nucleotides: TGTGCCAGCAGCCCCTGGACAGGGGACTACGAGCAGTACTTC. Drawing the rest from reference TRBV11-2 and TRBJ2-7, the complete variable domain is EAGVAQSPRYKIIEKRQSVAFWCNPISGHATLYWYQQILGQGPKLLIQFQNNGVVDDSQLPKDRFSAERLKGVDSTLKIQPAKLEDSAVYLCASSPWTGDYEQYFGPGTRLTVT.

Concerning this clone itself: The same CDR3 is also encoded by other DNA sequences in this sample. The rearrangement uses TRBV7-3 and TRBJ2-5; TRBD2 agrees at 7 bases. This CDR3 region has 13 residues. The V gene end was trimmed by 5 bases and the J gene end by 2 bases; junction bases not matched to a gene: 2. The germline V gene encodes CDR1 SGHTA and CDR2 FQGTGA. This CDR3 is CASSPGLQETQYF. The CDR3 DNA follows: TGTGCCAGCAGCCCGGGACTACAAGAGACCCAGTACTTC.

The chain recombines TRBV4-2 with TRBJ2-5; no reliable D call. V lost 0 bases and J 5 bases, leaving 7 bases between the germline ends. Per germline, CDR1 LGHNA and CDR2 YNFKEQ. The CDR3 length is 13 residues. The CDR3 coding sequence is TGTGCCAGCAGCCAAGATAGCTGGGAGACCCAGTACTTC. As protein: CASSQDSWETQYF.

This rearrangement joins TRBV11-1 to TRBJ2-7; perhaps TRBD1 as D (6 bases). This CDR3 comprises 15 residues. V lost 4 bases and J 1 base, leaving 14 bases between the germline ends. Germline CDR1 and CDR2: SGHAT and FQDESV (reference sequence). For the CDR3, the DNA is TGTGCCAGCAGCTCGACAACCAGGGGATCCTACGAGCAGTACTTC. This translates into CASSSTTRGSYEQYF.

This chain joins TRBV2 and TRBJ2-1; 10 bases are a match to TRBD1. The J segment lost 7 bases and the V segment lost 5 bases, leaving 5 bases of the junction unmatched. Per germline, CDR1 SNHLY and CDR2 FYNNEI. This CDR3 has 14 residues. The CDR3, as DNA: TGTGCCAGCAGTCCTAGACAGGGGGCAAATGAGCAGTTCTTC. Its translation: CASSPRQGANEQFF.

This clone was seen just once. This rearrangement joins TRBV18 to TRBJ2-7; the D is unclear. The length of the CDR3 is 13 residues. V was trimmed by 2 bases and J by 6 bases, leaving 11 bases between them. Germline V CDR1 and CDR2: KGHSH, LQKENI. The CDR3 loop is CASSPSLAAEQYF. The CDR3 DNA reads TGTGCCAGCTCACCATCACTTGCGGCCGAGCAGTACTTC. Complete variable domain (other parts from reference TRBV18 and TRBJ2-7): NAGVMQNPRHLVRRRGQEARLRCSPMKGHSHVYWYRQLPEEGLKFMVYLQKENIIDESGMPKERFSAEFPKEGPSILRIQQVVRGDSAAYFCASSPSLAAEQYFGPGTRLTVT.

The CDR3 region is CASSLDSLRVSPLHF. Written as DNA, the CDR3 is TGTGCCAGCAGCTTGGACAGCCTGAGGGTTTCACCCCTCCACTTT. The chain has TRBV5-4 and TRBJ1-6; D is undetermined. The V gene's germline CDR1 is SGHNT and CDR2 YYREEE (reference sequence). The CDR3 consists of 15 residues. Trimming removed 0 bases from V and 9 bases from J, with 13 bases in between.

The V gene is TRBV11-2, the J gene TRBJ2-1; 13 bases align to TRBD2. The length of the CDR3 is 17 residues. The germline gives CDR1 SGHAT, CDR2 FQNNGV. Trimming took 1 base from V and 6 from J; bases not matched to a gene: 6. CDR3 protein: CASSLGPGTSGVNEQFF. CDR3 in DNA: TGTGCCAGCAGCTTAGGCCCCGGGACTAGCGGGGTCAATGAGCAGTTCTTC.

The chain uses TRBV20-1 and TRBJ1-1; D ambiguous. The V end was cut by 3 bases, the J end by 3 bases, with 5 bases between. In germline, CDR1 is DFQATT, CDR2 SNEGSKA (reference sequence). This CDR3 contains 11 residues. The CDR3, as DNA: TGCAGTGCTAGCGGGGACACTGAAGCTTTCTTT. Its protein product is CSASGDTEAFF.

The J gene is TRBJ1-5, the V gene TRBV19, with 7 bases fitting TRBD1. CDR1 and CDR2 (germline): LNHDA, SQIVND (reference sequence). The CDR3 loop spans 15 amino acids. V was clipped by 5 bases and J by 3 bases; unmatched bases: 7. In DNA form, the CDR3 reads TGTGCCAGTAGTGGACAGGTCCGATACAATCAGCCCCAGCATTTT. Translation gives CASSGQVRYNQPQHF.

The sample holds one count of this clone. This CDR3 reads CAWRDSNNEKLFF. CDR3 bases: TGTGCCTGGAGGGACAGTAATAATGAAAAACTGTTTTTT. This chain links TRBV30 with TRBJ1-4; TRBD1 might be the D (6 bases). CDR3 length: 13 amino acids. V was trimmed by 3 bases and J by 4 bases, leaving 9 bases between them. Germline V CDR1 and CDR2: GTSNPN, SVGIG (reference sequence).

The CDR3 loop is CASRRVVTASYNEQFF. CDR3 coding DNA: TGCGCCAGCAGGAGGGTTGTGACGGCCTCCTACAATGAGCAGTTCTTC. The chain joins TRBV4-1 to TRBJ2-1; tentatively, D is TRBD2 (5 bases). This CDR3 has 16 residues. Trimming shortened V by 6 bases and J by 0 bases, and 15 bases separated the two germline ends. CDR1 is MGHRA and CDR2 is YSYEKL in the germline V gene.

The chain couples TRBV4-2 to TRBJ2-2, with 7 bases that match TRBD2. The CDR3 has 16 amino acids. Germline CDR1 and CDR2: LGHNA and YNFKEQ. Trimming cost V 0 bases and J 1 base; bases outside gene matches: 2. The CDR3 region is CASSQDGTMNTGELFF. The CDR3 nucleotides read TGTGCCAGCAGCCAAGACGGGACTATGAACACCGGGGAGCTGTTTTTT.

The V call is TRBV7-2, the J call TRBJ1-2; D not resolved. The CDR3 extends over 14 amino acids. Trimming pared 1 base from V and 0 bases from J, leaving 6 bases between. From germline, CDR1 is SGHTA and CDR2 FQGNSA. The CDR3 reads CASSLERANYGYTF. In DNA, the CDR3 is TGTGCCAGCAGCTTAGAACGGGCTAACTATGGCTACACCTTC.

The chain uses TRBV5-8 and TRBJ1-2; possibly TRBD1 for D (6 bases). The CDR3 is 14 amino acids. Germline CDR1 reads SGHTS; CDR2 reads YDEGEE. Trimming pared 4 bases from V and 4 bases from J, leaving 14 bases between. The CDR3 reads CASSSPQGIYGYTF. The DNA for the CDR3 is TGTGCCAGCAGCAGCCCACAGGGTATCTATGGCTACACCTTC.

The CDR3, as DNA: TGTGCCAGCACCCTTCTGTCGGGGGGCTACACCTTC. Its translation is CASTLLSGGYTF. The rearrangement links TRBV12-3 or TRBV12-4 to TRBJ1-2; no definite D call. V gave up 7 bases and J gave up 8 bases, with 14 bases separating them. The CDR3 has 12 amino acids.

The chain employs TRBV27 and TRBJ1-2; weak D call: TRBD1 (6 bases). CDR3 length: 16 amino acids. With 2 bases removed from V and 2 bases from J, the gap between germline ends came to 15 bases. Germline loops: CDR1 MNHEY, CDR2 SMNVEV (reference sequence). The CDR3 DNA follows: TGTGCCAGCAGTTTAAGGGGTGGACAGCTCAACTATGGCTACACCTTC. Translated, it gives CASSLRGGQLNYGYTF.

V is TRBV3-1 (or the pseudogene TRBV3-2) and J is TRBJ2-3, with TRBD2 matching 8 bases. Losses at the gene ends were 1 base for V and 1 base for J; bases not matched to a gene: 4. CDR3 length: 16 residues. CDR1 and CDR2 from the germline V gene are LGHDT and YNNKEL (reference sequence). CDR3 coding DNA: TGTGCCAGCAGCCAAGTAAACGGGGGGGGCACAGATACGCAGTATTTT. Translated: CASSQVNGGGTDTQYF.

The CDR3 loop reads CASSLDGRGTGELFF. The CDR3 DNA follows: TGTGCCAGTAGTTTGGACGGCCGGGGCACCGGGGAGCTGTTTTTT. J is TRBJ2-2 and V is TRBV19; a possible D gene is TRBD2 (5 bases). The CDR3 is 15 residues long. CDR1 and CDR2 from the germline V gene are LNHDA and SQIVND (reference sequence). V was shortened by 5 bases and J by 4 bases, with 14 bases between the two germline ends. The full variable domain, rest sourced from reference TRBV19 and TRBJ2-2, is DGGITQSPKYLFRKEGQNVTLSCEQNLNHDAMYWYRQDPGQGLRLIYYSQIVNDFQKGDIAEGYSVSREKKESFPLTVTSAQKNPTAFYLCASSLDGRGTGELFFGEGSRLTVL.

In DNA, the CDR3 is TGTGCCAGCAGCTTAACTCTAAGTAATTCACCCCTCCACTTT. This gives the protein CASSLTLSNSPLHF. The chain employs TRBV11-1 and TRBJ1-6; unclear D gene. In germline, CDR1 is SGHAT, CDR2 FQDESV (reference sequence). The ends were cut back, 2 bases at V and 6 bases at J, with 8 bases in the middle. The length of the CDR3 is 14 residues.

The sample holds one count of this clone. The chain links TRBV28 to TRBJ1-6, with 11 bases that match TRBD1. CDR1 MDHEN and CDR2 SYDVKM come from the germline V gene. V was clipped by 7 bases and J by 9 bases; unmatched bases: 5. This CDR3 spans 14 amino acids. This chain's CDR3 is CASTGQGGGSPLHF. The CDR3 nucleotides are TGTGCCAGCACGGGACAGGGGGGCGGTTCACCCCTCCACTTT.

This clone was seen a handful of times. The V gene is TRBV11-2, the J gene TRBJ1-2; perhaps TRBD1 as D (6 bases). V was cut by 0 bases and J by 2 bases, with 16 bases left in between. The germline V gene encodes CDR1 SGHAT and CDR2 FQNNGV. This CDR3 has 17 residues. CDR3 sequence reads: CASSLDLGGGGNYGYTF. In DNA, the CDR3 is TGTGCCAGCAGCTTAGATCTCGGAGGGGGAGGGAACTATGGCTACACCTTC. Supplemented by reference TRBV11-2 and TRBJ1-2, the full variable domain reads EAGVAQSPRYKIIEKRQSVAFWCNPISGHATLYWYQQILGQGPKLLIQFQNNGVVDDSQLPKDRFSAERLKGVDSTLKIQPAKLEDSAVYLCASSLDLGGGGNYGYTFGSGTRLTVV.

V gene TRBV18 combines with J gene TRBJ2-3; the match to TRBD2 covers 13 bases. J gave up 7 bases and V 5 bases, and 6 bases lay outside the gene matches. This CDR3 is built from 15 residues. Germline lookup yields CDR1 KGHSH and CDR2 LQKENI. CDR3 region: CASSAGGLAGNTQYF. The CDR3 DNA is TGTGCCAGCTCAGCCGGGGGACTAGCGGGGAATACGCAGTATTTT.

The V gene is TRBV10-3, the J gene TRBJ1-4; the match to TRBD1 covers 11 bases. The trim removed 6 bases at V and 7 bases at J, leaving 4 bases unmatched. This CDR3 is built from 14 residues. Germline values: CDR1 ENHRY, CDR2 SYGVKD. This chain's CDR3 is CAIRGTGGSEKLFF. The CDR3 DNA is TGTGCCATCAGGGGGACAGGGGGAAGTGAAAAACTGTTTTTT.

This chain uses TRBV10-2 with TRBJ2-5; 13 nucleotides align to TRBD2. This CDR3 spans 15 amino acids. V was pared by 8 bases and J by 4 bases, with 7 bases of the junction left unmatched. CDR1 and CDR2 (germline): WSHSY, SAAADI. In nucleotides, the CDR3 is TGCGCCAGCGGTCCGGGACTAGCGGGAAGAGAGACCCAGTACTTC. This codes for CASGPGLAGRETQYF.

The rearrangement uses TRBV11-3 and TRBJ2-3; 11 nucleotides line up with TRBD2. V was clipped by 5 bases and J by 1 base; unmatched bases: 5. CDR3 length: 16 residues. Germline V gene data show CDR1 as SGHNT and CDR2 as YENEEA. The CDR3 loop is CASSPTSGAGTDTQYF. The CDR3 nucleotides are TGTGCCAGCAGCCCGACTAGCGGGGCCGGCACAGATACGCAGTATTTT.

The chain carries TRBV6-5 and TRBJ1-3, with 8 positions matching TRBD1. Per the germline V gene, CDR1 is MNHEY and CDR2 is SVGAGI. V was clipped by 5 bases and J by 0 bases; unmatched bases: 3. The CDR3 extends over 15 amino acids. For the CDR3, the DNA is TGTGCCAGCAGTCGACAGGGGTTCTCTGGAAACACCATATATTTT. Encoded protein: CASSRQGFSGNTIYF.